A selection of T cell receptor beta chains follows, all from one sample in a study of T cells in Graves' hyperthyroidism and ophthalmopathy. Each CDR3 protein gets one entry after TCRdb re-called the multiplex PCR reads with MiXCR. The table lists around 540,000 distinct CDR3 sequences, 16% of them singletons. What was sequenced was blood. The receptors were gathered from a woman aged 25-40 years with Graves' ophthalmopathy. Each CDR3 is given with its conserved first and last residue. A D gene is named only where the DNA matches it firmly. Clone size is shown for a subset of rows, as once, few, many or a class of expanded clone.

j_gene | abundance | d_gene | v_gene | CDR3aa | CDR3nt
TRBJ1-6 | - | - | TRBV28 | CASKSSQGSPLHF | TGTGCCAGCAAGAGTTCCCAGGGTTCACCCCTCCACTTT
TRBJ1-2 | many | - | TRBV20-1 | CSAKQPWTALNYGYTF | TGCAGTGCCAAACAACCCTGGACGGCACTTAACTATGGCTACACCTTC
TRBJ2-3 | - | - | TRBV5-1 | CASSQVQGSDTDTQYF | TGCGCCAGCAGCCAAGTTCAGGGGTCCGACACAGATACGCAGTATTTT
TRBJ2-4 | many | - | TRBV7-2 | CASSSIAKNIQYF | TGTGCCAGCAGCTCCATAGCCAAAAACATTCAGTACTTC
TRBJ2-3 | - | TRBD2 | TRBV4-3 | CASSQAGTSGRTDTQYF | TGCGCCAGCAGCCAAGCTGGAACTAGCGGGAGAACAGATACGCAGTATTTT
TRBJ2-5 | many | - | TRBV7-8 | CASRGTTQETQYF | TGTGCCAGCAGGGGAACAACCCAAGAGACCCAGTACTTC
TRBJ2-3 | once | - | TRBV29-1 | CSVVWGADTQYF | TGCAGCGTTGTATGGGGCGCAGATACGCAGTATTTT
TRBJ2-7 | few | TRBD2 | TRBV4-3 | CASSQGYKGRGGYEQYF | TGCGCCAGCAGCCAAGGGTATAAGGGGCGCGGGGGCTACGAGCAGTACTTC
TRBJ1-3 | - | - | TRBV11-2 | CASSLDLSGEGNTIYF | TGTGCCAGCAGCTTAGATCTGTCTGGCGAAGGAAACACCATATATTTT
TRBJ2-3 | many | - | TRBV27 | CASSLSRQSTDTQYF | TGTGCCAGCAGTTTATCGCGACAGAGCACAGATACGCAGTATTTT
TRBJ2-3 | - | - | TRBV6-1 | CASMGSYTDTQYF | TGTGCCAGCATGGGATCCTACACAGATACGCAGTATTTT